The 21 T cell receptor beta chains below were found in one sample sequenced in a study of shared clonotypes between healthy human individuals. Naive CD8 cells lacked CD45RO, underwent positive selection for CCR7 and left out terminally differentiated effector memory CD45RA+ cells. Profiled with immunoSEQ multiplex PCR; TCRdb holds only in-frame clones, not every one. The sample yields more than 2 million clones, 90% to 95% seen once. Sequencing input: naive CD8+ T cells from PBMCs. The receptors were sampled from a man aged 18 to 29 in good health. Some clones in this sample may be carry-over from other donors' samples.

This chain connects TRBV11-3 to TRBJ2-7; TRBD1 matches 9 bases. This CDR3 has 16 amino acids. V gave up 5 bases and J gave up 4 bases; unmatched junction bases: 12. Germline CDR1 and CDR2: SGHNT and YENEEA. The CDR3 sequence is CASSDWTGTGSYEQYF. CDR3 nucleotide sequence: TGTGCCAGCAGCGATTGGACCGGGACAGGGTCATACGAGCAGTACTTC.

The genes are TRBV4-1 and TRBJ2-2; 7 bases are a match to TRBD1. CDR1 and CDR2 (germline): MGHRA, YSYEKL. The CDR3 is 17 amino acids. J lost 6 bases, V lost 1 base, and 11 bases had no gene match. This chain's CDR3 is CASSQVHRDRLAGELFF. The CDR3 region has the DNA TGCGCCAGCAGCCAAGTACACCGGGACAGACTGGCCGGGGAGCTGTTTTTT.

CDR3 loop: CASSRADLYEQYF. CDR3 bases: TGTGCCAGCAGTCGAGCGGACCTCTACGAGCAGTACTTC. V and J are TRBV25-1 and TRBJ2-7; tentative D call: TRBD2 (5 bases). Trimming pared 5 bases from V and 3 bases from J, leaving 11 bases between. The CDR3 extends over 13 amino acids. Germline-derived CDR1 and CDR2 are MGHDK and SYGVNS.

V usage is TRBV28 and J usage is TRBJ1-5; perhaps TRBD1 as D (6 bases). Germline loops: CDR1 MDHEN, CDR2 SYDVKM. This CDR3 has 15 residues. Trimming pared 6 bases from V and 0 bases from J, leaving 12 bases between. The DNA for the CDR3 is TGTGCCAGCAGCCCGACAGGTTTTAGCAATCAGCCCCAGCATTTT. It translates to CASSPTGFSNQPQHF.

J is TRBJ1-4 and V is TRBV6-5; D gene ambiguous. CDR3 size: 14 residues. V lost 8 bases and J 8 bases, leaving 18 bases between the germline ends. Germline lookup yields CDR1 MNHEY and CDR2 SVGAGI. The DNA for the CDR3 is TGTGCCAGCGGCTCAGCCCCTGTTGTCGAAAAACTGTTTTTT. Translating it yields CASGSAPVVEKLFF.

The sample holds one count of this clone. The chain carries TRBV28 and TRBJ2-5, with 9 bases identical to TRBD2. The germline V gene has CDR1 MDHEN and CDR2 SYDVKM. The CDR3 is made up of 16 amino acids. V gave up 1 base and J gave up 2 bases; unmatched junction bases: 5. CDR3 in DNA: TGTGCCAGCAGTTTATTGCGGGAGGGAGAACAAGAGACCCAGTACTTC. This gives the protein CASSLLREGEQETQYF.

This chain joins TRBV14 and TRBJ2-5; possible D gene TRBD1, 6 bases. The ends were cut back, 3 bases at V and 5 bases at J, with 16 bases in the middle. Looked up from germline, CDR1 is SGHDN and CDR2 is FVKESK. The CDR3 is 15 amino acids. CDR3: CASSQGRGAGETQYF. CDR3 nucleotides: TGTGCCAGCAGCCAGGGCAGGGGCGCAGGGGAGACCCAGTACTTC.

V usage is TRBV27 and J usage is TRBJ1-2; a weak D match, TRBD1 (5 bases). Germline V gives CDR1 MNHEY, CDR2 SMNVEV (reference sequence). This CDR3 spans 14 amino acids. Trimming stripped 4 bases from V and 3 bases from J, with 12 bases between. The CDR3 loop is CASSSLRGYYGYTF. In DNA, the CDR3 is TGTGCCAGCAGTTCCCTCCGGGGGTACTATGGCTACACCTTC.

A remark on this clone: Other DNA sequences in this sample translate to the same CDR3. The chain couples TRBV15 to TRBJ2-3; D is unclear. CDR1 is LNHNV and CDR2 is YYDKDF in the germline V gene (reference sequence). V gave up 0 bases and J gave up 3 bases, with 10 bases separating them. CDR3 length: 15 residues. The CDR3 coding sequence is TGTGCCACCAGCAGAGAGCGGACCGCAACAGATACGCAGTATTTT. Translating gives CATSRERTATDTQYF.

V usage is TRBV9 and J usage is TRBJ2-7; D is unresolved. CDR1 is SGDLS and CDR2 is YYNGEE in the germline V gene. Trimming shortened V by 3 bases and J by 6 bases, and 10 bases separated the two germline ends. This CDR3 spans 12 amino acids. CDR3 in amino acids: CASSAVVGEQYF. The CDR3 DNA reads TGTGCCAGCAGCGCCGTAGTTGGCGAGCAGTACTTC.

V usage is TRBV19 and J usage is TRBJ1-2; tentative D call: TRBD1 (5 bases). Germline CDR1 and CDR2: LNHDA and SQIVND (reference sequence). There are 17 residues in the CDR3. Trimming removed 9 bases from V and 5 bases from J, with 28 bases in between. CDR3 nucleotides: TGTGCCAGCGGTCCCGGGGGGAGCAAAAGAAGATTTTATGGCTACACCTTC. It codes for CASGPGGSKRRFYGYTF.

The chain employs TRBV10-2 and TRBJ2-1; D perhaps matches TRBD2 (6 bases). V dropped 5 bases and J dropped 8 bases, with 19 bases sitting between them. Germline loops: CDR1 WSHSY, CDR2 SAAADI. CDR3 length equals 15 residues. The CDR3 bases are TGCGCCAGCAGTCCCTCAGCGGGTGGGGCCGATGAGCAGTTCTTC. It is translated as CASSPSAGGADEQFF.

The V call is TRBV13, the J call TRBJ1-1; D is undetermined. V was pared by 5 bases and J by 7 bases, with 17 bases between. Germline V gene sequence: CDR1 PRHDT, CDR2 FYEKMQ (reference sequence). The CDR3 extends over 14 amino acids. CDR3 bases: TGTGCCAGCAGCCCATTCTCTGGAATCCATGAAGCTTTCTTT. Translation gives CASSPFSGIHEAFF. Full variable domain (rest looked up from reference TRBV13 and TRBJ1-1): AAGVIQSPRHLIKEKRETATLKCYPIPRHDTVYWYQQGPGQDPQFLISFYEKMQSDKGSIPDRFSAQQFSDYHSELNMSSLELGDSALYFCASSPFSGIHEAFFGQGTRLTVV.

This chain connects TRBV6-5 to TRBJ1-1; D uncertain. The CDR3 runs 13 residues. V was clipped by 8 bases and J by 5 bases, with 15 bases between them. CDR1 is MNHEY, CDR2 SVGAGI, per germline. The CDR3 coding sequence is TGTGCCAGCTACCGTTACCGGGGAACTGAAGCTTTCTTT. Protein product: CASYRYRGTEAFF.

The gene calls are TRBV7-2 and TRBJ2-7; D gene uncertain. The CDR3 has 12 amino acids. Between the trimmed V and J ends, which lost 1 base and 3 bases, there was a span of 4 bases. Germline CDR1 and CDR2: SGHTA and FQGNSA. The CDR3 region has the DNA TGTGCCAGCAGCTTAGATTTCTACGAGCAGTACTTC. This sequence encodes CASSLDFYEQYF.

This rearrangement joins TRBV27 to TRBJ2-5; 9 positions agree with TRBD1. The germline gives CDR1 MNHEY, CDR2 SMNVEV (reference sequence). V shed 5 bases, J shed 1 base, and the junction held 8 bases outside the gene matches. This CDR3 has 16 amino acids. The DNA of the CDR3 is TGTGCCAGCAGTATCTTACCGGGACAGGGCCAAGAGACCCAGTACTTC. Translation: CASSILPGQGQETQYF.

The chain has TRBV12-5 and TRBJ2-1; D not resolved. The V end lost 3 bases, the J end lost 9 bases, and 12 bases lay between the germline ends. In germline, CDR1 is LGHNT, CDR2 FRNRAP. The CDR3 spans 13 residues. The CDR3 DNA follows: TGTGCTAGTGGTTTAGCATCGCCCAGTGAGCAGTTCTTC. It is translated as CASGLASPSEQFF.

This rearrangement joins TRBV28 to TRBJ1-1; no clear D. Germline V CDR1 and CDR2: MDHEN, SYDVKM. Trimming cost V 6 bases and J 5 bases, with 13 bases left between them. The length of the CDR3 is 13 residues. The CDR3 protein is CASSQLSWTEAFF. The CDR3 DNA reads TGTGCCAGCAGCCAACTCTCATGGACTGAAGCTTTCTTT.

J is TRBJ2-7 and V is TRBV19; possibly TRBD2 for D (6 bases). The CDR3 consists of 14 residues. V was pared by 3 bases and J by 4 bases, with 13 bases between. Germline CDR1 LNHDA, CDR2 SQIVND (reference sequence). CDR3 residues: CASSMWGLPYEQYF. For the CDR3, the DNA is TGTGCCAGTAGTATGTGGGGACTGCCTTACGAGCAGTACTTC.

This chain uses TRBV10-2 with TRBJ2-7; 7 bases match TRBD2. The length of the CDR3 is 14 residues. Germline trimming cut 6 bases from V and 2 bases from J; bases unmatched to any gene: 7. Germline CDR1 is WSHSY and CDR2 is SAAADI. The CDR3 coding sequence is TGCGCCAGCAGAGAGGGGACTATGACCTACGAGCAGTACTTC. Translated: CASREGTMTYEQYF.

The chain carries TRBV5-1 and TRBJ2-7; no definite D call. The CDR3 runs 15 residues. V was cut by 0 bases and J by 4 bases, with 14 bases left in between. The germline V gene encodes CDR1 SGHRS and CDR2 YFSETQ. The DNA for the CDR3 is TGCGCCAGCAGCTTGGCGCCGGCGGTCAGTTACGAGCAGTACTTC. As protein: CASSLAPAVSYEQYF. Full variable domain (missing parts from reference TRBV5-1 and TRBJ2-7): KAGVTQTPRYLIKTRGQQVTLSCSPISGHRSVSWYQQTPGQGLQFLFEYFSETQRNKGNFPGRFSGRQFSNSRSEMNVSTLELGDSALYLCASSLAPAVSYEQYFGPGTRLTVT.